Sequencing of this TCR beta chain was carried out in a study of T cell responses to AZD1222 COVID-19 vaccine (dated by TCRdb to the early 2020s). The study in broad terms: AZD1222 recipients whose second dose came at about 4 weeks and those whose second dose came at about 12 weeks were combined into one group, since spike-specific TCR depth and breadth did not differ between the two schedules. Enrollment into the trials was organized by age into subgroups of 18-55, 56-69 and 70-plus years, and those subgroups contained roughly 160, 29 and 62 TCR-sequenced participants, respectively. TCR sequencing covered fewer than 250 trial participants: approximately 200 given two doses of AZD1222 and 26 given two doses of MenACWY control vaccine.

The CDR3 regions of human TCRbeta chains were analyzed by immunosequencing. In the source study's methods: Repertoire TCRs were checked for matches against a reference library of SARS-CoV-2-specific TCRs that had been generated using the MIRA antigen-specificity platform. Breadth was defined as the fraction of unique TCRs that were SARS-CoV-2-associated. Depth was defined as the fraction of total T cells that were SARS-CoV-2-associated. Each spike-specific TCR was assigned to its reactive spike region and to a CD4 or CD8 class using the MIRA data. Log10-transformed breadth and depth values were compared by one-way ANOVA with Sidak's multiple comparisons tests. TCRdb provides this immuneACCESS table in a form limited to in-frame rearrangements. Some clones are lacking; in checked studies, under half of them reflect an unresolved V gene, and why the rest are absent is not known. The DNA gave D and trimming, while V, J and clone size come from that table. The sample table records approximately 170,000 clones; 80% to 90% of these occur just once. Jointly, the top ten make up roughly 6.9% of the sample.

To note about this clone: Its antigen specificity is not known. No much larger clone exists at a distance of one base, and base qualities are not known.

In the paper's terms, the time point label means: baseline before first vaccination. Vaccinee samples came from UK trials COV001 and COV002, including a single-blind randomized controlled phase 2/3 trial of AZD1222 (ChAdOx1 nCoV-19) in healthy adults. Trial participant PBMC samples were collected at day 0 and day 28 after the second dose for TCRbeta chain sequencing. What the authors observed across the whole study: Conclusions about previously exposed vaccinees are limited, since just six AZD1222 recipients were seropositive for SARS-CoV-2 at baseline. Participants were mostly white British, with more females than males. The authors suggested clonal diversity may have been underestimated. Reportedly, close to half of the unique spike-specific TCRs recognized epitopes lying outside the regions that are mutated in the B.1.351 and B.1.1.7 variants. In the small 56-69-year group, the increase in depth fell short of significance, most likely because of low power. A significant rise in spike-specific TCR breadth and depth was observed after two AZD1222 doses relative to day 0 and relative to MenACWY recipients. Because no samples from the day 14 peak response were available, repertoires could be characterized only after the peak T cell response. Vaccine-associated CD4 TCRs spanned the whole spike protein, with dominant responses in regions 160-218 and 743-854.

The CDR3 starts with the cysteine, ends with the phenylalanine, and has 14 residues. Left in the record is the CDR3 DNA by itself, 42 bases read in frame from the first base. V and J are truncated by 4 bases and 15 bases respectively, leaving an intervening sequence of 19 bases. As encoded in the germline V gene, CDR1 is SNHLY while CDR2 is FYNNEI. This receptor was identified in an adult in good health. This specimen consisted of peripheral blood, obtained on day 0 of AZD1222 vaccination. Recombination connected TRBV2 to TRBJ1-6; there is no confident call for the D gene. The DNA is TGTGCCAGCAGTGGTCCGGACGGTAATCCGCTCCTCCACTTT. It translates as CASSGPDGNPLLHF.